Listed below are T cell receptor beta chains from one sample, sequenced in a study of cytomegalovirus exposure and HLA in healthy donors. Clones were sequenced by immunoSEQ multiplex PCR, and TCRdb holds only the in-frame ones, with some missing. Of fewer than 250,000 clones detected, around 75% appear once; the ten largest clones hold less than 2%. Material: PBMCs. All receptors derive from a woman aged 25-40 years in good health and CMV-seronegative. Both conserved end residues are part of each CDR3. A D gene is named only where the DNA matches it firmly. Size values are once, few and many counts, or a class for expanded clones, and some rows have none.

TGTGCCAGCAGCTCGACAGCTCTGGGCAATCAGCCCCAGCATTTT,CASSSTALGNQPQHF,-,15,-,TRBJ1-5,TRBV5-6
TGTGCCAGCAGCTTGGTAAGGGGCTACGAGCAGTACTTC,CASSLVRGYEQYF,-,13,-,TRBJ2-7,TRBV5-5
TGTGCCAGCAGTCCGGGACAGGGTTTGAGGACTGGAAACACCATATATTTT,CASSPGQGLRTGNTIYF,TRBD1,17,-,TRBJ1-3,TRBV28
TGCGCCAGCAGCTCAGGCAGTTCATGGGGCTACACCTTC,CASSSGSSWGYTF,-,13,few,TRBJ1-2,TRBV5-1
TGCGCCAGCAGCTCACAGGGCCCAGCTGAAGCTTTCTTT,CASSSQGPAEAFF,-,13,few,TRBJ1-1,TRBV5-1
TGTGCCAGCTCCCGGACAGGGGGCGCTGAGCAGTTCTTC,CASSRTGGAEQFF,TRBD1,13,-,TRBJ2-1,TRBV6-5
TGTGCCAGCAGTTTGGGCGGGAGTTGGGACAATGAGCAGTTCTTC,CASSLGGSWDNEQFF,TRBD2,15,-,TRBJ2-1,TRBV27
TGTGCCATCAGTGGCGGACAGGGAGACTATGGCTACACCTTC,CAISGGQGDYGYTF,TRBD1,14,-,TRBJ1-2,TRBV10-3
TGTGCCTGGAAGGGCAGGGGGAGTCTGAACACTGAAGCTTTCTTT,CAWKGRGSLNTEAFF,TRBD1,15,-,TRBJ1-1,TRBV30
TGTGCCAGCAGGGTATGGGGCGCGGCTAATGAAAAACTGTTTTTT,CASRVWGAANEKLFF,-,15,-,TRBJ1-4,TRBV6-5
TGTGCCAGCAGAATCCGGGACAGGGTAGATGGCTACACCTTC,CASRIRDRVDGYTF,TRBD1,14,once,TRBJ1-2,TRBV2
TGCGCCAGCAACTCACTATCGAGCTCCTACAATGAGCAGTTCTTC,CASNSLSSSYNEQFF,-,15,few,TRBJ2-1,TRBV5-1
TGTGCCAGCAGTTCGATTGATACGTCGGCCGGGGAGCTGTTTTTT,CASSSIDTSAGELFF,-,15,-,TRBJ2-2,TRBV6-1
TGTGCCAGTAGTTCCGGGACAGGGTATTCACCCCTCCACTTT,CASSSGTGYSPLHF,TRBD1,14,-,TRBJ1-6,TRBV19
TGTGCCAGCAGCCGGACAGCTGAAAAACTGTTTTTT,CASSRTAEKLFF,-,12,-,TRBJ1-4,TRBV7-9
TGTGCCAGCAGTTCCGGTGCCCGCTACGAGCAGTACTTC,CASSSGARYEQYF,-,13,few,TRBJ2-7,TRBV2
TGCGCCAGCAGCCAACCGGGACTAGCGGCAGATACGCAGTATTTT,CASSQPGLAADTQYF,TRBD2,15,few,TRBJ2-3,TRBV4-1
TGTGCCTGGTCGCAGGCCATGAACACTGAAGCTTTCTTT,CAWSQAMNTEAFF,-,13,once,TRBJ1-1,TRBV30
TGTGCCTGGAGCGGGACAACCCGAACCGGGGAGCTGTTTTTT,CAWSGTTRTGELFF,-,14,-,TRBJ2-2,TRBV30
TGTGCCAGCAGTGACAGGTTGCGTAACTATGGCTACACCTTC,CASSDRLRNYGYTF,-,14,-,TRBJ1-2,TRBV6-5
TGTGCCAGCAGTCAGGGGTCGCAAGAGACCCAGTACTTC,CASSQGSQETQYF,-,13,-,TRBJ2-5,TRBV7-3
TGTGCCAGTAGTATCGGACTAGGGGCCACAGATACGCAGTATTTT,CASSIGLGATDTQYF,TRBD2,15,-,TRBJ2-3,TRBV19
TGTGCCAGCAGCTTCGGACAGAAAAACATTCAGTACTTC,CASSFGQKNIQYF,-,13,few,TRBJ2-4,TRBV13
TGTGCCAGCAGTGTACCAGGGGGTCAGCCCCAGCATTTT,CASSVPGGQPQHF,TRBD1,13,-,TRBJ1-5,TRBV27
TGTGCAAACGGGGGACAGGGCTTGATGAACACTGAAGCTTTCTTT,CANGGQGLMNTEAFF,TRBD1,15,-,TRBJ1-1,TRBV6-1
TGTGCCACCAGTTCCTATCCATCAACCGGGACAGCCTCCTACGAGCAGTACTTC,CATSSYPSTGTASYEQYF,TRBD1,18,-,TRBJ2-7,TRBV27
TGTGCCAGTAGTACCCCGGGCAGGGACTATGGCTACACCTTC,CASSTPGRDYGYTF,-,14,once,TRBJ1-2,TRBV19
TGTGCCTGGCAACAACAGCTAACTAATGAAAAACTGTTTTTT,CAWQQQLTNEKLFF,-,14,-,TRBJ1-4,TRBV30
TGTGCCAGCAGCTCCTTAACAGCACCCACCCAAGAGACCCAGTACTTC,CASSSLTAPTQETQYF,-,16,-,TRBJ2-5,TRBV7-9
TGTGCCAGCAGTTTTGTCGGCCAAGAGACCCAGTACTTC,CASSFVGQETQYF,-,13,-,TRBJ2-5,TRBV27
TGTGCCAGCAGTTACTCGTTAGCGGGTGAGCAAGAGACCCAGTACTTC,CASSYSLAGEQETQYF,TRBD2,16,-,TRBJ2-5,TRBV6-6
TGTGCCTGGAGTTCTAGCGGACCCCTCTTTGAGCAGTTCTTC,CAWSSSGPLFEQFF,TRBD2,14,-,TRBJ2-1,TRBV30
TGTGCCAGTACTTTTCTATTGGGGACAGCCTATGGCTACACCTTC,CASTFLLGTAYGYTF,TRBD1,15,-,TRBJ1-2,TRBV19
TGCAGCGTTGGGGGAGTCTACGAGCAGTACTTC,CSVGGVYEQYF,-,11,-,TRBJ2-7,TRBV29-1
TGTGCCAGCAGCGTAGCGGACACCGGCTACGAGCAGTACTTC,CASSVADTGYEQYF,-,14,-,TRBJ2-7,TRBV9
TGTGCCAGCAGTCCGGGATTGGGAGCTTTCTTT,CASSPGLGAFF,-,11,-,TRBJ1-1,TRBV6-6
TGTGCCAGCAGCCTTTTAACCTACGAGCAGTACTTC,CASSLLTYEQYF,-,12,once,TRBJ2-7,TRBV28
TGTGCCTGGAGTCTCCTCCGGACTGCCACTGAGGCCCAGTTCTTC,CAWSLLRTATEAQFF,-,15,few,TRBJ2-1,TRBV30
TGTGCCAGCAGTTACATGCGGCAGGGGGGATACGAGCAGTACTTC,CASSYMRQGGYEQYF,-,15,few,TRBJ2-7,TRBV6-6
TGTGCCAGCAGTGTCAGAGGCAATGAGCAGTTCTTC,CASSVRGNEQFF,-,12,few,TRBJ2-1,TRBV6-1
TGTGCCAGCAGTCGTACAGGTTACGAGCAGTACTTC,CASSRTGYEQYF,-,12,-,TRBJ2-7,TRBV6-6
TGCAGCGTGGAGGGACTAGCGGGAGAGGGTGAGCAGTTCTTC,CSVEGLAGEGEQFF,TRBD2,14,-,TRBJ2-1,TRBV29-1
TGTGCCAGCACCGACAGGTTTGGGGACTATGGCTACACCTTC,CASTDRFGDYGYTF,-,14,-,TRBJ1-2,TRBV6-1
TGTGCCTGGAGTGTTCCGGGGGCCTACGAGCAGTACTTC,CAWSVPGAYEQYF,-,13,-,TRBJ2-7,TRBV30
TGTGCCAGCAGTCAACTAGCGGGGGTCCAAGAGACCCAGTACTTC,CASSQLAGVQETQYF,TRBD2,15,-,TRBJ2-5,TRBV2
TGCAGTGCTGAGTACAACACTGAAGCTTTCTTT,CSAEYNTEAFF,-,11,once,TRBJ1-1,TRBV20-1
TGTGCCAGCAGCGTAGGACTAGCGGGAAGGGGGAACAATGAGCAGTTCTTC,CASSVGLAGRGNNEQFF,TRBD2,17,once,TRBJ2-1,TRBV9
TGTGCCACCAGCAGGTCTCGGGGGACAGGGAGGTACGAGCAGTACTTC,CATSRSRGTGRYEQYF,TRBD1,16,-,TRBJ2-7,TRBV15
TGTGCCAGCAGCTTAGGGAGAACCTACGAGCAGTACTTC,CASSLGRTYEQYF,-,13,few,TRBJ2-7,TRBV11-2
TGTGCCAGCACCCGATTACCGGGACAACTCACCGGGGAGCTGTTTTTT,CASTRLPGQLTGELFF,-,16,-,TRBJ2-2,TRBV27
TGTGCCAGCAGCCAAGCACAGGGGATAGGTTCACCCCTCCACTTT,CASSQAQGIGSPLHF,TRBD1,15,-,TRBJ1-6,TRBV14
TGCGCCAGCGGTGGGTGGCGGGGGGCCACCCAAGAGACCCAGTACTTC,CASGGWRGATQETQYF,TRBD2,16,few,TRBJ2-5,TRBV10-1